A selection of T cell receptor beta chains follows, all from one sample in a study of identical twins. TCRdb analysed the 5' RACE reads with MiXCR anew, one entry per CDR3 protein. The profile shows about 260,000 distinct CDR3 sequences, about 7% of them singletons. This sample also appeared in a second study, on yellow fever vaccine responses in identical twins.

The specimen was memory (CD45RO+) T cells sorted from blood. The receptors come from a woman aged 18-30 years in good health. CDR3s include the opening cysteine and the closing phenylalanine or tryptophan.

V gene	J gene	CDR3 length	CDR3 protein
TRBV4-1	TRBJ1-2	15	CASSQGTTSEYGYTF
TRBV12-3/TRBV12-4	TRBJ2-5	14	CASSPSSRGETQYF
TRBV12-3/TRBV12-4	TRBJ2-3	15	CASSLGTSSTDTQYF
TRBV5-1	TRBJ2-3	16	CASSLGGTGYADTQYF
TRBV7-2	TRBJ2-1	13	CASSLSSLDEQFF
TRBV7-8	TRBJ2-3	19	CASSPRGTSGKYGTDTQYF
TRBV5-1	TRBJ2-6	18	CASSLGTGLNSGANVLTF
TRBV12-3/TRBV12-4	TRBJ2-7	16	CASSFGSGQGGYEQYF
TRBV12-3/TRBV12-4	TRBJ2-1	15	CASRKDRSPYNEQFF
TRBV7-2	TRBJ2-2	16	CASSLSYRDGTGELFF
TRBV7-2	TRBJ2-1	17	CASSLGPSLVKVNEQFF
TRBV5-1	TRBJ2-3	17	CASSLATGTSGTDTQYF
TRBV10-3	TRBJ2-2	15	CAISESGGYTGELFF
TRBV12-3/TRBV12-4	TRBJ2-2	16	CASSHSDRGDTGELFF
TRBV28	TRBJ1-2	16	CASSFQGQGIYYGYTF